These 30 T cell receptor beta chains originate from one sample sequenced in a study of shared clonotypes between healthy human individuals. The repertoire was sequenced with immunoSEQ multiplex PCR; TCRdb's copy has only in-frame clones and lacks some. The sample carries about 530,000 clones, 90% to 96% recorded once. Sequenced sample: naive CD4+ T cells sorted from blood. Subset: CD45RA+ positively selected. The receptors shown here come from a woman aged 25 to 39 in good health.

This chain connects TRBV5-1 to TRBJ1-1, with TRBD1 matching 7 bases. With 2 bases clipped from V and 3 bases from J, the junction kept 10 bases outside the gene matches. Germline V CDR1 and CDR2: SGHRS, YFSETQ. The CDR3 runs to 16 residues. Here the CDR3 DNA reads TGCGCCAGCAGCTTCACGACAGGGACTAAATACACTGAAGCTTTCTTT. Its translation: CASSFTTGTKYTEAFF.

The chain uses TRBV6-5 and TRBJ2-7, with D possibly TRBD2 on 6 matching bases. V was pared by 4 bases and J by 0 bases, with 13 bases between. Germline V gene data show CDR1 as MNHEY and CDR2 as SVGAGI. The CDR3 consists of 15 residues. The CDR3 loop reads CASSSGGADSYEQYF. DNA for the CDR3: TGTGCCAGCAGTTCTGGCGGGGCGGACTCCTACGAGCAGTACTTC.

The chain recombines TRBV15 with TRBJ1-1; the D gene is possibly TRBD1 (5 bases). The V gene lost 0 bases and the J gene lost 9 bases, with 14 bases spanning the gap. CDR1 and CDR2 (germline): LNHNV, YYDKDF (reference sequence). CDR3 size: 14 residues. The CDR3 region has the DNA TGTGCCACCAGCAGAGATAGGGGACTAAGGAAAGCTTTCTTT. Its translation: CATSRDRGLRKAFF.

CDR3 in amino acids: CSASEGEAFF. For the CDR3, the DNA is TGCAGTGCCTCGGAGGGTGAAGCTTTCTTT. The chain recombines TRBV20-1 with TRBJ1-1; no clear D. This CDR3 is built from 10 residues. With 6 bases removed from V and 7 bases from J, the gap between germline ends came to 9 bases. CDR1 is DFQATT and CDR2 is SNEGSKA in the germline V gene (reference sequence).

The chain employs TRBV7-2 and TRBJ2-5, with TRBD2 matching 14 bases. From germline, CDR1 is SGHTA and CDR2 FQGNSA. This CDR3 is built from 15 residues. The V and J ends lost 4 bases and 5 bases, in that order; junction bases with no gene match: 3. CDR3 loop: CASSSGTSGSETQYF. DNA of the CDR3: TGTGCCAGCAGCTCCGGGACTAGCGGGAGCGAGACCCAGTACTTC.

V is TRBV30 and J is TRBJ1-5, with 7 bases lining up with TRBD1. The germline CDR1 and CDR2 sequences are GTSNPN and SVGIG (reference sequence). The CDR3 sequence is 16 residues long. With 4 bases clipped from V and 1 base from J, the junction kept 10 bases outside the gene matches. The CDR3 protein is CAWKAGGGMSNQPQHF. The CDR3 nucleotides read TGTGCCTGGAAGGCAGGGGGAGGGATGAGCAATCAGCCCCAGCATTTT.

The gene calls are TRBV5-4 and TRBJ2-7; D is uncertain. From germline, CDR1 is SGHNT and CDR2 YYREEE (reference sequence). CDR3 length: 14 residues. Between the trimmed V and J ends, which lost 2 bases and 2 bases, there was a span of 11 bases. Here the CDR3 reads CASSLLDRPYEQYF. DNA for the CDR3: TGTGCCAGCAGCTTACTGGACCGCCCCTACGAGCAGTACTTC.

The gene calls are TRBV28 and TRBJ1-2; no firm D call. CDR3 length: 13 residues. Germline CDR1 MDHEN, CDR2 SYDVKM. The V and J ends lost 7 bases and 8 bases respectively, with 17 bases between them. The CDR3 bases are TGTGCCAGCACCGAAGGCATAGTGGGCGGCTACACCTTC. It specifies CASTEGIVGGYTF.

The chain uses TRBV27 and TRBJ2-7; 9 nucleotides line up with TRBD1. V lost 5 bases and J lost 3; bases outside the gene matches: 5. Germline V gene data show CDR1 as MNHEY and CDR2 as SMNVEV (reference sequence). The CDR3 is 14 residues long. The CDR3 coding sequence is TGTGCCAGCAGTAGGGGACAGGGAAACTACGAGCAGTACTTC. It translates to CASSRGQGNYEQYF.

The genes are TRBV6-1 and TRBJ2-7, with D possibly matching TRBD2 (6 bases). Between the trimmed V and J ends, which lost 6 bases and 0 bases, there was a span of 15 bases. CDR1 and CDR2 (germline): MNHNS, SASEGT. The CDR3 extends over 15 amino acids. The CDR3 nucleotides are TGTGCCAGCAGCGGCAGGGAGGAGGTCTCCTACGAGCAGTACTTC. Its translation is CASSGREEVSYEQYF.

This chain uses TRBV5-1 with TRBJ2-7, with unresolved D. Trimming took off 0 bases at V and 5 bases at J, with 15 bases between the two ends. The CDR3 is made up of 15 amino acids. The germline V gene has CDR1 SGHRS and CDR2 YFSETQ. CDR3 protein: CASSLEEPGRHEQYF. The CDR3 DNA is TGCGCCAGCAGCTTGGAGGAGCCTGGCAGGCACGAGCAGTACTTC.

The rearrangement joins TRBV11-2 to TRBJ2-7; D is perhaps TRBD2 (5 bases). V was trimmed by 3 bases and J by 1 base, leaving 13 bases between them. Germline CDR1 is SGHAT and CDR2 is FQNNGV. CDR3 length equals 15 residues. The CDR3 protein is CASSFSGRVSYEQYF. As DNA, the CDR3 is TGTGCCAGCAGCTTTTCGGGAAGGGTTTCCTACGAGCAGTACTTC.

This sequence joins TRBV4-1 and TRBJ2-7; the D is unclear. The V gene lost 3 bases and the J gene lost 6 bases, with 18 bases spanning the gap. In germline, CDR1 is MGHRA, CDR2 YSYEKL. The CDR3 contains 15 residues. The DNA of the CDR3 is TGCGCCAGCAGCCACCTTATCGCAGCCGGCCGCGAGCAGTACTTC. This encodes CASSHLIAAGREQYF.

CDR3 nucleotides: TGCGCCAGCAGTCCCACGGGACAGGGGATCACCGGGGAGCTGTTTTTT. Amino acids: CASSPTGQGITGELFF. The chain has TRBV5-1 and TRBJ2-2, with 10 bases identical to TRBD1. There are 16 residues in the CDR3. The junction had 8 bases not matched to a gene; V was cut back by 5 bases and J by 4 bases. Germline V gene data show CDR1 as SGHRS and CDR2 as YFSETQ.

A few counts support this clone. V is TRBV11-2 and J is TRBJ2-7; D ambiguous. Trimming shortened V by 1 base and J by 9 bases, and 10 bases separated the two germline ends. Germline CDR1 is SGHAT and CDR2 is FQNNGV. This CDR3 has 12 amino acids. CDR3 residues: CASSLVRLVQYF. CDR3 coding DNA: TGTGCCAGCAGCTTAGTCAGGTTGGTGCAGTACTTC.

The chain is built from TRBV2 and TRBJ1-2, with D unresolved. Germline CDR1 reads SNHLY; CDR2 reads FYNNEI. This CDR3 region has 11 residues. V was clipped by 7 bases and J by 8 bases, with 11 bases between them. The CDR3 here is CASTTAVGYTF. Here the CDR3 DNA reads TGTGCCAGCACGACGGCGGTGGGCTACACCTTC.

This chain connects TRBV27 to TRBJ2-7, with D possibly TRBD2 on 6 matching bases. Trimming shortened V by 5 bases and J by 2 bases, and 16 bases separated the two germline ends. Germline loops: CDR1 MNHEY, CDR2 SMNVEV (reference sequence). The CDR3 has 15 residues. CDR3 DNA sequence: TGTGCCAGCAGTAGTGTAGCGGAGGGCACCTACGAGCAGTACTTC. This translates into CASSSVAEGTYEQYF.

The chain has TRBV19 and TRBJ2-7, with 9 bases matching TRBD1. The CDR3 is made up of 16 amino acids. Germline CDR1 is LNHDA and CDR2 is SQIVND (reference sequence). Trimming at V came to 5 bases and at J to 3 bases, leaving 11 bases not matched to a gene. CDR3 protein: CASSLHIQGAHYEQYF. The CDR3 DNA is TGTGCCAGTAGTCTACACATACAGGGGGCTCACTACGAGCAGTACTTC.

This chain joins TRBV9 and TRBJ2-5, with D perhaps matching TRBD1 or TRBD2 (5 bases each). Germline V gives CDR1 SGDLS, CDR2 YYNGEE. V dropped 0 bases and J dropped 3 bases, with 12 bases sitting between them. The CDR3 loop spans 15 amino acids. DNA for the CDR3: TGTGCCAGCAGCGTAGGGGGACGCAAAGAAGAGACCCAGTACTTC. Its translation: CASSVGGRKEETQYF.

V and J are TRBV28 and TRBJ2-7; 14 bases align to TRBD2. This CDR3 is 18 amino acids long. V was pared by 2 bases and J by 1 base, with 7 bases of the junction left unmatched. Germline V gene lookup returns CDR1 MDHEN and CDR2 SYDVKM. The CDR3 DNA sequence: TGTGCCAGCAGTTTAGGGACTAGCGGGAGTTTTTGGTCCTACGAGCAGTACTTC. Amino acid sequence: CASSLGTSGSFWSYEQYF. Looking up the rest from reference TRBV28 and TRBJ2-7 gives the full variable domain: DVKVTQSSRYLVKRTGEKVFLECVQDMDHENMFWYRQDPGLGLRLIYFSYDVKMKEKGDIPEGYSVSREKKERFSLILESASTNQTSMYLCASSLGTSGSFWSYEQYFGPGTRLTVT.

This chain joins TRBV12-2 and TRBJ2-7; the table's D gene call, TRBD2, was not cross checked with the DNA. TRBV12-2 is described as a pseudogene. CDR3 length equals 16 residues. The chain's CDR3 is CASRTTTSGSIYEQYF. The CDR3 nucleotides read TGTGCAAGTCGGACGACCACTAGCGGATCGATATACGAGCAGTACTTC.

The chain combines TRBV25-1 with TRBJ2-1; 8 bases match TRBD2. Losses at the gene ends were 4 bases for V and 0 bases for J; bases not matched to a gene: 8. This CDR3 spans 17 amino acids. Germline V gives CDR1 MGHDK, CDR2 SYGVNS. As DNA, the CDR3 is TGTGCCAGCAGTGGATATTCCGGGACTAGCTCCTACAATGAGCAGTTCTTC. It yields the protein CASSGYSGTSSYNEQFF. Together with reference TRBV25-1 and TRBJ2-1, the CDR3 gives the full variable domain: EADIYQTPRYLVIGTGKKITLECSQTMGHDKMYWYQQDPGMELHLIHYSYGVNSTEKGDLSSESTVSRIRTEHFPLTLESARPSHTSQYLCASSGYSGTSSYNEQFFGPGTRLTVL.

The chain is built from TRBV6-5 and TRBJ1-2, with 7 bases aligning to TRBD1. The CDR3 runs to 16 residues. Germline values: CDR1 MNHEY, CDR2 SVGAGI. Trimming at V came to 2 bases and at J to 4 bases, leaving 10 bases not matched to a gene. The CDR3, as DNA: TGTGCCAGCAGTTACCAACTTCCGGGACAGATCTATGGCTACACCTTC. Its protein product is CASSYQLPGQIYGYTF.

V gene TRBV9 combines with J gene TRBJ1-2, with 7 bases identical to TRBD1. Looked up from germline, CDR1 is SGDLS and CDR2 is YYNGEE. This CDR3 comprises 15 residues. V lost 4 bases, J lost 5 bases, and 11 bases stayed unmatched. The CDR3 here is CASSRGGEKPYGYTF. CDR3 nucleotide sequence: TGTGCCAGCAGCCGAGGGGGCGAGAAACCTTATGGCTACACCTTC.

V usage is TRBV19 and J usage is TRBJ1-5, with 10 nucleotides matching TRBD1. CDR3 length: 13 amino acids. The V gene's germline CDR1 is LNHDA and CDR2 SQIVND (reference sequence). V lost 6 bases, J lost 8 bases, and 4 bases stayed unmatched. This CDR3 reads CASSSTGGKPQHF. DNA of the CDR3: TGTGCCAGTAGCTCGACAGGGGGCAAGCCCCAGCATTTT. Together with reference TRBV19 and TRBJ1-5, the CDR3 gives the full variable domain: DGGITQSPKYLFRKEGQNVTLSCEQNLNHDAMYWYRQDPGQGLRLIYYSQIVNDFQKGDIAEGYSVSREKKESFPLTVTSAQKNPTAFYLCASSSTGGKPQHFGDGTRLSIL.

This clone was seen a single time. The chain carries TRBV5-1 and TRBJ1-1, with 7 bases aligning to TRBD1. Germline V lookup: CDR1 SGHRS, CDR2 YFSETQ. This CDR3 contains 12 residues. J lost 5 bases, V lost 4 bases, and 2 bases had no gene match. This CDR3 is CASSPGQTEAFF. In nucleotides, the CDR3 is TGCGCCAGCAGCCCGGGACAGACTGAAGCTTTCTTT.

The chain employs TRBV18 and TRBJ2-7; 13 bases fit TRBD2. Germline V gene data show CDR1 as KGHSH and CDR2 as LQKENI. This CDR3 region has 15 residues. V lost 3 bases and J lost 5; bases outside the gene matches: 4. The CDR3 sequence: CASSPPGLAGNEQYF. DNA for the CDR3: TGTGCCAGCTCACCCCCGGGACTAGCGGGAAACGAGCAGTACTTC.

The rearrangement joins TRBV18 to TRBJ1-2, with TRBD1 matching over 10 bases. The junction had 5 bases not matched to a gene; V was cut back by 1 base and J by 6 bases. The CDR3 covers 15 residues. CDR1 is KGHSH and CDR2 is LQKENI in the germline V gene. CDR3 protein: CASSPLGQGLHGYTF. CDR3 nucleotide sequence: TGTGCCAGCTCACCACTGGGACAGGGGCTACATGGCTACACCTTC.

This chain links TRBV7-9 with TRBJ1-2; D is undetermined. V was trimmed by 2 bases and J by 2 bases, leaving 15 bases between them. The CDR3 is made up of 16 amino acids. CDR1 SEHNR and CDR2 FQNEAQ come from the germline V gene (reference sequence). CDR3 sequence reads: CASSLYMTDVNYGYTF. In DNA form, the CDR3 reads TGTGCCAGCAGCTTATATATGACGGATGTGAACTATGGCTACACCTTC.

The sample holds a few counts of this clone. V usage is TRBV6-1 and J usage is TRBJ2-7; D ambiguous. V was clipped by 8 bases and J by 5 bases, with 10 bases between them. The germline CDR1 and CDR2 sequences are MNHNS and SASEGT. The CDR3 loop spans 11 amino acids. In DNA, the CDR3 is TGTGCCAGCCTCCGAGGCCACGAGCAGTACTTC. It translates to CASLRGHEQYF.